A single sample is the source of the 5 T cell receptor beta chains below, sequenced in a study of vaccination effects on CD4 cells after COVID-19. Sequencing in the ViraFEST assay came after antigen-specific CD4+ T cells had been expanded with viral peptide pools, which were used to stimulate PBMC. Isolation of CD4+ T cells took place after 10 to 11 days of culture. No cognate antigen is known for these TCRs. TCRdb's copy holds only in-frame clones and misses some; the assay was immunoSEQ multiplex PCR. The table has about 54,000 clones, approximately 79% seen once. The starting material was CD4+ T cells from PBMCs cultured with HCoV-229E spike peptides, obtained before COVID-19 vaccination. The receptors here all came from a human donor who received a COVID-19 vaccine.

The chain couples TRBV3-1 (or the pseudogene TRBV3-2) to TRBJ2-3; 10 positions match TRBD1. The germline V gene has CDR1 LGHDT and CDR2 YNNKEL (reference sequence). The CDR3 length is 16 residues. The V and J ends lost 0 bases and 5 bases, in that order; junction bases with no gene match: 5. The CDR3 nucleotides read TGTGCCAGCAGCCAAGATATCCGGACAGGGGGAGATACGCAGTATTTT. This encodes CASSQDIRTGGDTQYF.

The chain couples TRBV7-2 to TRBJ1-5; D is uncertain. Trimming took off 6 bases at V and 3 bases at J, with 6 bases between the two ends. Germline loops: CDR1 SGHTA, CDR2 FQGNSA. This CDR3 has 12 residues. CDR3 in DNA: TGTGCCAGCAGGGAGCTCAATCAGCCCCAGCATTTT. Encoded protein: CASRELNQPQHF.

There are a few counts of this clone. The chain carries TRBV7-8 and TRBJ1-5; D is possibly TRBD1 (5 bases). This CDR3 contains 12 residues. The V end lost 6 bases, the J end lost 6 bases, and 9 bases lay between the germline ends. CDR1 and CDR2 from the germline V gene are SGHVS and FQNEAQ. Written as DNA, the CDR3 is TGTGCCAGCAGTCCCCAGGGTCAGCCCCAGCATTTT. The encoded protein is CASSPQGQPQHF. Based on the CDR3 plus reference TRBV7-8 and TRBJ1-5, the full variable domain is GAGVSQSPRYKVAKRGQDVALRCDPISGHVSLFWYQQALGQGPEFLTYFQNEAQLDKSGLPSDRFFAERPEGSVSTLKIQRTQQEDSAVYLCASSPQGQPQHFGDGTRLSIL.

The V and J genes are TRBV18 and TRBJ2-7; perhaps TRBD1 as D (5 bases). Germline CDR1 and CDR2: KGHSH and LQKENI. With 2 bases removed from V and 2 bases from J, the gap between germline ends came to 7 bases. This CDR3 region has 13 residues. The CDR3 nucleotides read TGTGCCAGCTCACCAGGCAGGGCCTACGAGCAGTACGTC. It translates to CASSPGRAYEQYV.

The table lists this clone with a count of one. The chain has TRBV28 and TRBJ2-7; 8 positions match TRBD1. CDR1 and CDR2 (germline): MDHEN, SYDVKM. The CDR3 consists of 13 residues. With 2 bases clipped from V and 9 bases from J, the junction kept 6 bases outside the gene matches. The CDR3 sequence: CASSLPGQGRQYV. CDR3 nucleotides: TGTGCCAGCAGTTTACCTGGACAGGGTAGGCAGTACGTC.